The clone carrying this T cell receptor beta chain was seen a few times. Each CDR3 protein is one row after TCRdb ran MiXCR on the 5' RACE reads. Among about 360,000 distinct CDR3 sequences listed, 20% to 25% were seen once. This entry comes from a study of CD8 T cells in ankylosing spondylitis. This CDR3 region has 16 residues. The V gene's germline CDR1 is DFQATT and CDR2 SNEGSKA (reference sequence). V lost 3 bases to trimming and J lost 3 bases; unmatched junction nucleotides: 9. The sample taken for sequencing was blood, either unsorted or a sorted T cell fraction (not recorded which). The chain uses TRBV20-1 and TRBJ2-7; 12 nucleotides match TRBD2. The clonotype comes from a male donor with ankylosing spondylitis or in good health (not recorded which). The DNA of the CDR3 is TGCAGTGCTAGCCAACTAGCGGGGGGTCTCAACTACGAGCAGTACTTC. Protein product: CSASQLAGGLNYEQYF.